These T cell receptor beta chains were read from a single sample in a study of B cell selection in AIRE deficiency. TCRdb's table, derived via immunoSEQ multiplex PCR, lists solely in-frame clones and lacks some. This table has approximately 25,000 clones, around 95% appearing once. Sequencing input: CD4+CD127+ conventional T cells sorted from PBMCs. The receptors come from a human donor in good health. Both conserved end residues are part of each CDR3. D genes are given only for firm matches. Clone size is given for some rows only: seen once, a few or many times, or a class if the clone is expanded.

.	TRBJ2-1	TRBV18	once	TGTGCCAGCTCACCACCGACCGGGACTTCTGAGCAGTTCTTC	CASSPPTGTSEQFF
.	TRBJ2-3	TRBV29-1	once	TGCAGCGTTGAAGTTGGTGGTGTCGGGGATACGCAGTATTTT	CSVEVGGVGDTQYF
TRBD1	TRBJ1-2	TRBV10-3	.	TGTGCCATCGCGGGACAGGGGATGTATGGCTACACCTTC	CAIAGQGMYGYTF
.	TRBJ2-7	TRBV6-5	.	TGTGCCAGCAGTCGGAACACAGGGCTACACGAGCAGTACTTC	CASSRNTGLHEQYF
TRBD2	TRBJ2-1	TRBV27	.	TGTGCCAGCTACGAGAGTAGGACTAGCGGGGCTTCCTACAATGAGCAGTTCTTC	CASYESRTSGASYNEQFF
.	TRBJ2-7	TRBV6-5	.	TGTGCCAGCAATTGGACAGTTTGCTACGAGCAGTACTTC	CASNWTVCYEQYF
TRBD1	TRBJ2-5	TRBV5-1	.	TGCGCCAGCAGCGCCGGGACAGGGCCAACCCAAGAGACCCAGTACTTC	CASSAGTGPTQETQYF
.	TRBJ2-5	TRBV6-1	.	TGTGCCAGCAGTTCCTTTCCGGGACCTCAAGAGACCCAGTACTTC	CASSSFPGPQETQYF
TRBD2	TRBJ2-2	TRBV6-5	.	TGTGCCACGCGACTAGCGGGAGGGTCCGGGGAGCTGTTTTTT	CATRLAGGSGELFF
.	TRBJ1-1	TRBV5-6	.	TGTGCCAGCAGCTTCCAGATCGGCACTGAAGCTTTCTTT	CASSFQIGTEAFF
TRBD1	TRBJ2-5	TRBV7-7	.	TGTGCCAGCCGGGACAGGGGACAAGAGACCCAGTACTTC	CASRDRGQETQYF
.	TRBJ2-5	TRBV4-2	.	TGTGCCAGCAGCCAAGGCGGCAGGGCTCAAGAGACCCAGTACTTC	CASSQGGRAQETQYF
.	TRBJ2-7	TRBV5-6	.	TGTGCCAGCAGAGACAACCCCTCAGACGAGCAGTACTTC	CASRDNPSDEQYF
.	TRBJ1-6	TRBV2	.	TGTGCCAGCAGTGAACTCAGGGAGGGCTCACCCCTCCACTTT	CASSELREGSPLHF
TRBD1	TRBJ1-1	TRBV27	.	TGTGCCAGCAATCGAGGGGGCGCTTGGAGGGAAGCTTTCTTT	CASNRGGAWREAFF
.	TRBJ1-1	TRBV6-6	.	TGTGCCAGCAGTTCCGACTCCTTGAACACTGAAGCTTTCTTT	CASSSDSLNTEAFF
.	TRBJ2-1	TRBV9	once	TGTGCCAGCAGCGTTCAGGGAGCCCCCAATGAGCAGTTCTTC	CASSVQGAPNEQFF
.	TRBJ1-1	TRBV18	.	TGTGCCAGCTCAGGACAGAAAGGGGACACTGAAGCTTTCTTT	CASSGQKGDTEAFF